Here is one TCR beta chain with its context. Its specificity is unknown. Germline CDR1 DFQATT, CDR2 SNEGSKA (reference sequence). With 1 base removed from V and 4 bases from J, the gap between germline ends came to 7 bases. This CDR3 region has 12 residues. This entry belongs to a study of T-cell memory formation after mild COVID-19. General study findings and limits: Clones that contracted from day 15 to 85 were balanced CD4/CD8, while later expanders leaned CD4+.

TCRdb processed the 5' RACE reads anew with MiXCR; each CDR3 protein has one entry. In the table there are about 200,000 distinct CDR3 sequences, about a sixth of which are singletons. The specimen sequenced was PBMCs or a T cell subset sorted from them (not recorded which). The TCR sequence derives from an adult woman who had mild COVID-19 (a few samples of this study predate the infection). Cell type and time point are not known. V gene TRBV20-1 combines with J gene TRBJ1-2, with D possibly being TRBD1 (5 bases). The CDR3, as DNA: TGCAGTGCTAGAGGCGGGACCTATGGCTACACCTTC. Its protein is CSARGGTYGYTF.